These T cell receptor beta chains were read from a single sample in a study of cytomegalovirus exposure and HLA in healthy donors. Sequenced by immunoSEQ multiplex PCR; TCRdb stores in-frame clones only, minus some. The data show about 160,000 clones, 65% to 85% seen once. Sequenced material: PBMCs. These receptors came from a young woman in good health and CMV-seronegative. CDR3s include the opening cysteine and the closing phenylalanine or tryptophan. The D gene is left open where the match is weak. Not every row has a clone size; where given, it reads once, few, many or a size class.

>TRBV2|TRBJ2-1|TRBD2|.
CASHSGGPLPNEQFF
TGTGCCAGCCACTCGGGGGGACCGCTACCCAATGAGCAGTTCTTC
>TRBV28|TRBJ1-5|TRBD1|.
CASSSIAIRDREGGSNQPQHF
TGTGCCAGCAGTTCAATCGCAATCCGGGACAGGGAAGGAGGTAGCAATCAGCCCCAGCATTTT
>TRBV10-1|TRBJ2-7|.|.
CASSEFKGQDYEQYF
TGCGCCAGCAGTGAGTTTAAGGGGCAAGACTACGAGCAGTACTTC
>TRBV5-6|TRBJ2-7|.|.
CASSLVVQLRHEQYF
TGTGCCAGCAGCTTGGTGGTACAGCTCCGCCACGAGCAGTACTTC
>TRBV28|TRBJ2-3|.|.
CASSLAGQSIEGTDTQYF
TGTGCCAGCAGTTTAGCGGGACAGTCAATTGAAGGCACAGATACGCAGTATTTT
>TRBV30|TRBJ1-1|TRBD1|.
CAWSRDRMITEAFF
TGTGCCTGGAGTCGGGACAGGATGATCACTGAAGCTTTCTTT
>TRBV7-9|TRBJ2-2|.|.
CASSSQASQVAGELFF
TGTGCCAGCAGCTCCCAGGCCTCACAGGTAGCCGGGGAGCTGTTTTTT
>TRBV27|TRBJ1-5|TRBD1|once
CASGKQGHNQPQHF
TGTGCCAGCGGGAAACAGGGGCACAATCAGCCCCAGCATTTT
>TRBV29-1|TRBJ2-4|TRBD2|few
CSVLAGKNIQYF
TGCAGCGTACTAGCGGGAAAAAACATTCAGTACTTC
>TRBV10-3|TRBJ1-5|TRBD1|.
CAISESATGGANSNQPQHF
TGTGCCATCAGTGAGTCTGCTACAGGGGGCGCGAATAGCAATCAGCCCCAGCATTTT
>TRBV5-1|TRBJ2-7|.|.
CASSHITRPYEQYF
TGCGCCAGCAGCCATATTACTAGGCCCTACGAGCAGTACTTC
>TRBV27|TRBJ2-7|TRBD1|.
CASRKWTGVNEQYF
TGTGCCAGCAGGAAGTGGACAGGGGTCAACGAGCAGTACTTC
>TRBV5-4|TRBJ1-1|.|.
CASGDRRRNTEAFF
TGTGCCAGCGGTGACAGGAGACGGAACACTGAAGCTTTCTTT
>TRBV7-9|TRBJ2-2|.|.
CASSRGTGELFF
TGTGCCAGCAGTAGGGGAACCGGGGAGCTGTTTTTT
>TRBV4-2|TRBJ2-7|TRBD1|.
CASSQGLQGALGEQYF
TGTGCCAGCAGCCAAGGCCTACAGGGGGCGTTGGGCGAGCAGTACTTC
>TRBV9|TRBJ2-7|.|.
CASTRGAATGRYEQYF
TGTGCCAGCACCCGGGGGGCGGCTACGGGTCGCTACGAGCAGTACTTC
>TRBV5-4|TRBJ2-3|.|.
CASSLRPGGTSTDTQYF
TGTGCCAGCAGCTTACGCCCCGGCGGAACTAGCACAGATACGCAGTATTTT
>TRBV18|TRBJ2-3|.|.
CASSSPLTDTQYF
TGTGCCAGCTCATCCCCCCTCACAGATACGCAGTATTTT
>TRBV30|TRBJ1-1|TRBD1|.
CAWSGIQGAEAFF
TGTGCCTGGAGCGGGATCCAGGGGGCTGAAGCTTTCTTT
>TRBV19|TRBJ1-2|TRBD1|.
CASSVTGGNRYGYTF
TGTGCCAGTAGTGTCACAGGGGGCAATCGTTATGGCTACACCTTC
>TRBV7-9|TRBJ2-7|TRBD1|.
CASSSTGYEQYF
TGTGCCAGCAGCTCGACAGGGTACGAGCAGTACTTC
>TRBV6-6|TRBJ1-2|.|.
CASSPEGQANYGYTF
TGTGCCAGCAGCCCGGAGGGGCAGGCAAACTATGGCTACACCTTC
>TRBV18|TRBJ2-5|TRBD1|.
CASSPADRGGETQYF
TGTGCCAGCTCACCCGCGGACAGGGGTGGAGAGACCCAGTACTTC
>TRBV6-5|TRBJ1-4|.|.
CASSRGGGVNEKLFF
TGTGCCAGCAGTCGAGGGGGAGGGGTAAATGAAAAACTGTTTTTT
>TRBV18|TRBJ1-2|.|few
CASSLLGGAPTDGYTF
TGTGCCAGCTCACTGTTGGGAGGAGCCCCCACAGATGGCTACACCTTC
>TRBV5-1|TRBJ2-1|TRBD2|.
CASSLGSGAYNEQFF
TGCGCCAGCAGCTTGGGGAGCGGGGCCTACAATGAGCAGTTCTTC
>TRBV5-1|TRBJ2-3|.|.
CASSLVGATDTQYF
TGCGCCAGCAGCTTGGTGGGAGCCACAGATACGCAGTATTTT
>TRBV9|TRBJ2-3|TRBD2|.
CASSGTSGRARRGDTQYF
TGTGCCAGCAGCGGTACTAGCGGGAGGGCCCGTCGCGGAGATACGCAGTATTTT
>TRBV5-4|TRBJ2-7|.|.
CASSLGGVGGYEQYF
TGTGCCAGCAGCTTGGGGGGGGTTGGGGGATACGAGCAGTACTTC